The 19 T cell receptor beta chains listed next were all sequenced from one sample in a study of cytomegalovirus exposure and HLA in healthy donors. Method: immunoSEQ multiplex PCR; TCRdb's copy keeps in-frame clones and lacks some. Of approximately 160,000 clones listed, about 90% are singletons. Sequences were obtained from PBMCs. These receptors were collected from a woman aged 18 to 35 in good health and CMV-seropositive.

This chain joins TRBV6-5 and TRBJ2-7, with 7 bases matching TRBD1. J gave up 1 base and V 6 bases, and 3 bases lay outside the gene matches. The germline V gene has CDR1 MNHEY and CDR2 SVGAGI. The CDR3 runs 13 residues. CDR3 bases: TGTGCCAGCAGATACAGGGGATCCTACGAGCAGTACTTC. Protein product: CASRYRGSYEQYF.

This chain links TRBV28 with TRBJ2-7; possible D gene TRBD2, 5 bases. The CDR3 contains 11 residues. The ends were cut back, 6 bases at V and 4 bases at J, with 7 bases in the middle. CDR1 and CDR2 (germline): MDHEN, SYDVKM. This CDR3 reads CASSEGYEQYF. DNA of the CDR3: TGTGCCAGCAGCGAGGGTTACGAGCAGTACTTC.

Concerning this clone: Mismatch with germline at one junction end may stem from a read error. The V and J genes are TRBV7-2 and TRBJ2-7; possible D gene TRBD2, 5 bases. CDR1 and CDR2 from the germline V gene are SGHTA and FQGNSA. This CDR3 has 13 amino acids. This CDR3 reads CASSIATQNEQYF. The CDR3 bases are TGTGCCAGCAGCATAGCGACACAAAACGAGCAGTACTTC.

The genes are TRBV18 and TRBJ2-4; D is possibly TRBD2 (5 bases). The CDR3 runs to 16 residues. V lost 1 base to trimming and J lost 9 bases, with 19 bases between them. The germline gives CDR1 KGHSH, CDR2 LQKENI. CDR3: CASSPQPADGKGIQYF. The CDR3 DNA reads TGTGCCAGCTCACCACAGCCAGCGGACGGAAAGGGCATTCAGTACTTC.

The V gene is TRBV6-6, the J gene TRBJ1-1; D may be TRBD1 (5 bases). Trimming cost V 0 bases and J 1 base, with 9 bases left between them. The CDR3 extends over 15 amino acids. Germline CDR1 MNHNY, CDR2 SVGAGI (reference sequence). The CDR3 region is CASSYSGGANTEAFF. In DNA form, the CDR3 reads TGTGCCAGCAGTTACTCTGGAGGGGCGAACACTGAAGCTTTCTTT.

This clone was seen just once. The J gene is TRBJ2-1, the V gene TRBV6-1, with 7 bases fitting TRBD2. Unmatched junction bases numbered 10, after V lost 8 bases and J lost 6 bases. Germline CDR1 MNHNS, CDR2 SASEGT. The CDR3 is 14 residues long. The CDR3 loop reads CASGGRLAGNEQFF. DNA of the CDR3: TGTGCCAGCGGTGGAAGACTAGCCGGCAATGAGCAGTTCTTC.

This clone was observed a single time. The chain links TRBV5-4 to TRBJ2-3, with a tentative D call TRBD2 (6 bases). Deletions cut 3 bases from V and 4 bases from J, with 18 bases between. This CDR3 contains 16 residues. Germline CDR1 reads SGHNT; CDR2 reads YYREEE (reference sequence). CDR3 residues: CASSSDGGTFADTQYF. CDR3 sequence (DNA): TGTGCCAGCAGCTCGGATGGGGGGACGTTCGCAGATACGCAGTATTTT.

The J gene is TRBJ2-1, the V gene TRBV6-4; D is possibly TRBD1 (6 bases). This CDR3 contains 16 residues. V dropped 3 bases and J dropped 0 bases, with 12 bases sitting between them. Per germline, CDR1 MRHNA and CDR2 SNTAGT. In nucleotides, the CDR3 is TGTGCCAGCAGTGAAACGGGACATAGCTCCTACAATGAGCAGTTCTTC. Its protein product is CASSETGHSSYNEQFF.

This chain connects TRBV12-5 to TRBJ2-1, with 9 bases matching TRBD2. The CDR3 is 15 amino acids. After removal of 6 bases from V and 9 bases from J, the junction contained 12 bases not matched to a gene. CDR1 and CDR2 from the germline V gene are LGHNT and FRNRAP. For the CDR3, the DNA is TGTGCTAGTGGCCTGGCCTCAGCGGGAGGAGGTGAGCAGTTCTTC. Protein: CASGLASAGGGEQFF.

The V gene is TRBV19, the J gene TRBJ2-1, with 13 positions matching TRBD2. The CDR3 consists of 17 residues. Germline values: CDR1 LNHDA, CDR2 SQIVND (reference sequence). V lost 5 bases to trimming and J lost 8 bases; unmatched junction nucleotides: 12. The CDR3 is CASSLLPGLAGVHEQFF. The CDR3 DNA reads as TGTGCCAGTAGTTTACTCCCCGGACTAGCGGGAGTCCATGAGCAGTTCTTC.

The chain employs TRBV14 and TRBJ1-3; no reliable D call. V lost 0 bases, J lost 11 bases, and 14 bases lay in between. The germline gives CDR1 SGHDN, CDR2 FVKESK. The length of the CDR3 is 14 residues. The CDR3 protein is CASSQDSLGGAIYF. The CDR3 DNA sequence: TGTGCCAGCAGCCAAGATAGTCTCGGAGGAGCCATATATTTT.

The rearrangement links TRBV6-6 to TRBJ2-1, with 12 bases aligning to TRBD1. V lost 6 bases, J lost 7 bases, and 4 bases stayed unmatched. The CDR3 loop spans 14 amino acids. Germline CDR1 reads MNHNY; CDR2 reads SVGAGI (reference sequence). CDR3 residues: CASSRDRGQNEQFF. The CDR3 DNA sequence: TGTGCCAGCAGCCGGGACAGGGGGCAAAATGAGCAGTTCTTC.

The V call is TRBV19, the J call TRBJ2-1; D possibly corresponds to TRBD2 (6 bases). The CDR3 contains 13 residues. V was shortened by 8 bases and J by 3 bases, with 11 bases between the two germline ends. Germline CDR1 LNHDA, CDR2 SQIVND (reference sequence). Written as DNA, the CDR3 is TGTGCCAGTCAAGGGACTGGCTACAATGAGCAGTTCTTC. Its protein product is CASQGTGYNEQFF.

The rearrangement joins TRBV11-2 to TRBJ2-1; 11 positions match TRBD2. The germline V gene has CDR1 SGHAT and CDR2 FQNNGV. This CDR3 region has 15 residues. J gave up 2 bases and V 3 bases, and 0 bases lay outside the gene matches. CDR3 bases: TGTGCCAGCAGCTTTAGCGGGGGGGCCTACAATGAGCAGTTCTTC. Protein product: CASSFSGGAYNEQFF.

The chain couples TRBV25-1 to TRBJ1-2, with D perhaps matching TRBD1 (5 bases). Germline CDR1 and CDR2: MGHDK and SYGVNS. This CDR3 spans 13 amino acids. Deletions cut 2 bases from V and 4 bases from J, with 8 bases between. The CDR3 spells CASSEGGFYGYTF. CDR3 DNA sequence: TGTGCCAGCAGTGAAGGGGGGTTCTATGGCTACACCTTC.

This clone has a handful of counts. The identical CDR3 is also encoded by other nucleotide sequences in the sample. V and J are TRBV2 and TRBJ1-6; D not certain. The CDR3 extends over 14 amino acids. Trimming pared 7 bases from V and 9 bases from J, leaving 16 bases between. Germline V CDR1 and CDR2: SNHLY, FYNNEI. CDR3 sequence reads: CASKDRGSSSPLHF. The CDR3 DNA reads as TGTGCCAGCAAGGATAGAGGGTCGAGTTCACCCCTCCACTTT.

This chain connects TRBV5-6 to TRBJ2-7; TRBD1 agrees at 8 bases. There are 14 residues in the CDR3. CDR1 is SGHDT, CDR2 YYEEEE, per germline. With 4 bases clipped from V and 2 bases from J, the junction kept 5 bases outside the gene matches. CDR3 loop: CASSDRTGPYEQYF. For the CDR3, the DNA is TGTGCCAGCAGCGACCGGACAGGGCCCTACGAGCAGTACTTC.

The CDR3 here is CASGDRKIYGYTF. Written as DNA, the CDR3 is TGTGCCAGTGGGGACAGGAAGATCTATGGCTACACCTTC. The gene calls are TRBV19 and TRBJ1-2; 8 bases align to TRBD1. V was clipped by 8 bases and J by 4 bases; unmatched bases: 6. In germline, CDR1 is LNHDA, CDR2 SQIVND (reference sequence). The CDR3 is made up of 13 amino acids. Based on the CDR3 plus reference TRBV19 and TRBJ1-2, the full variable domain is DGGITQSPKYLFRKEGQNVTLSCEQNLNHDAMYWYRQDPGQGLRLIYYSQIVNDFQKGDIAEGYSVSREKKESFPLTVTSAQKNPTAFYLCASGDRKIYGYTFGSGTRLTVV.

The rearrangement joins TRBV30 to TRBJ1-1, with D possibly matching TRBD1 (6 bases). This CDR3 is built from 12 residues. The V gene's germline CDR1 is GTSNPN and CDR2 SVGIG (reference sequence). Trimming pared 5 bases from V and 4 bases from J, leaving 11 bases between. The CDR3 bases are TGTGCCTGGCACGGACAGTTCACTGAAGCTTTCTTT. Protein sequence: CAWHGQFTEAFF.